This T cell receptor (beta chain) was recovered during a study of T-cell reconstitution after alpha-beta-depleted transplantation in children. Study-level results: Surviving thymic progenitors and recipient T cells were the source of high TCRbeta diversity at day 60 in some patients. By one year post-transplant, T-cell counts and diversity largely arose from T cells that were newly produced.

The CDR3 runs to 13 residues. Trimming pared 6 bases from V and 4 bases from J, leaving 9 bases between. Preparation of the TCRbeta library was carried out with unique molecular identifiers. TCRdb fed the PCR reads into MiXCR, producing one record per CDR3 protein. In the table there are about 460,000 distinct CDR3 sequences, roughly 11% of which are singletons. This clonotype was observed many times. What it binds is unknown. The origin of this receptor is a female patient aged 2-9 years who had a stem cell transplant for aplastic anemia, so the T cells may come from the graft donor. The chain combines TRBV12-3 or TRBV12-4 with TRBJ2-2; D gene ambiguous. The source material was PBMCs, mostly from graft donor cells, sampled 180 days after TCRalphabeta/CD19-depleted stem cell transplant. CDR3 region: CASRTFGTGELFF. The CDR3 nucleotides read TGTGCCAGCAGGACGTTTGGCACCGGGGAGCTGTTTTTT.